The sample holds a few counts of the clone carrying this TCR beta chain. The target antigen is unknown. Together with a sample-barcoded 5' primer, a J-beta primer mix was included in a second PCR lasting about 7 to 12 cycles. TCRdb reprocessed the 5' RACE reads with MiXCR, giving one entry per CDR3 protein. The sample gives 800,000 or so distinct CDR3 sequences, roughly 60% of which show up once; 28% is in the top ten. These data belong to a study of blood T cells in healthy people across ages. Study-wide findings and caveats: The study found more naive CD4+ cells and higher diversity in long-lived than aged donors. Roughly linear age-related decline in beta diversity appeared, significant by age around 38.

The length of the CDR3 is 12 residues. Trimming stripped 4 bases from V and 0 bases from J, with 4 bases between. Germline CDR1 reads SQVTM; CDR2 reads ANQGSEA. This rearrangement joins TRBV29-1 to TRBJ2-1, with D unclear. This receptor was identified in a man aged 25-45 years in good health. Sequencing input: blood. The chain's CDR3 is CSVAGSYNEQFF. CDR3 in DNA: TGCAGCGTTGCGGGCTCCTACAATGAGCAGTTCTTC.